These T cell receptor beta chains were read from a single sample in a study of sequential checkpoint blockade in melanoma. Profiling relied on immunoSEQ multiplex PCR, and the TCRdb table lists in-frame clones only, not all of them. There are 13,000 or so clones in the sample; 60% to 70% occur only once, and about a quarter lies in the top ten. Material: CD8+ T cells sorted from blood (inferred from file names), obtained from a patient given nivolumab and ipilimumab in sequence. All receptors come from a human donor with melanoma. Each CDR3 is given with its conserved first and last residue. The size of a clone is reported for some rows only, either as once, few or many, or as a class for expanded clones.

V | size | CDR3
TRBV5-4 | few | CASSWGQNMNTEAFF
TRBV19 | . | CASSIVDTYEQYF
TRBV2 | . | CASSGSDRGGETQYF
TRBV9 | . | CASSVAPGTARLYGYTF
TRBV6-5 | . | CASNGPGQGTYEQYF
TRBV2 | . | CARGQGLHEQYF
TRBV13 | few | CASSLLSSGLEAFF
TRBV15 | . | CATSRDWEEQETQYF
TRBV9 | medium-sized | CASSASDRPTPYQPQHF
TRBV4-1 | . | CASSQSPTGMGFGYTF
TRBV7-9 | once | CASSLIGSNQPQHF
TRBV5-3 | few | CASSFGTGVSEQFF
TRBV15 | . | CATSSHRGNTIYF
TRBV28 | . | CASSLRVGRGQYNYGYTF
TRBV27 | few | CASSLTGLAPYEQYF
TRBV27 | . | CASSFGGASTEAFF
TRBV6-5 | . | CASRQGSRPQHF
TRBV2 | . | CASNGPGQGTYEQYF
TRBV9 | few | CASSPGTYEQYF
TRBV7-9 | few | CASSPAGSREKLFF
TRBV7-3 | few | CASNGPGQGTYEQYF
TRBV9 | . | CASSRRDTSSGANVLTF
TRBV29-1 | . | CSVPQGYGYTF
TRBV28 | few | CASSFPGGSYEQYF
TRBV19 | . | CASSIQGPYEQYF
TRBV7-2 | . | CASSLAYNEQFF
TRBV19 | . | CASSLLGQTNTEAFF
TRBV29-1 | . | CSVEDLGGSGQYF
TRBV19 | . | CASSIQGGGETQYF
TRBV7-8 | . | CASSLVTGSYEQYF
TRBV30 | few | CAWSPGISEAFF
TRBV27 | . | CASGRTSGVYEQYF
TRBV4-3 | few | CASSQASGVYNSPLHF
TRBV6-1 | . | CASMRQMTEAFF
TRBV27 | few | CASSFFASGTGPNYGYTF
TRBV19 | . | CASETGTGGAGKDTQYF
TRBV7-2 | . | CASSSPGTGGNEQYF
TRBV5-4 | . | CASSLANGASKGYTF
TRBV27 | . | CASSFGGSSSYNEQFF
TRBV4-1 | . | CASSHSLAGGGYQETQYF
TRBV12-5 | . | CASAQQGPFSYEQYF
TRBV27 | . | CATSPGGTYEQYF
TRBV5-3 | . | CASSQAGRSYEQYF
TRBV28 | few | CASSLVPGMNTEAFF
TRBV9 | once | CASPETGGQGILGANVLTF
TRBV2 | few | CASNAGLAGETQYF
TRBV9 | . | CASSVTGLAAYEQYF
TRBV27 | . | CASSLRGNPYYGYTF
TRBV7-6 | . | CASSQWSSGANVLTF
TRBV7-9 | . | CASSFQGMNTEAFF
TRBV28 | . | CASSRPTLDYGYTF
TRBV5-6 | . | CASTTGVGDGHEQYF
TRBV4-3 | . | CASSQWTDPNYGYTF
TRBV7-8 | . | CASSLLGASSSYEQYF
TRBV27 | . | CASSPFQGSEKLFF
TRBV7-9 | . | CASSPLGQGHEQYF
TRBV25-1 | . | CASSTSGSYEQYF
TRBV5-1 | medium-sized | CASRGTVNTGELFF
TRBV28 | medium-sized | CASSLTGSGNEQFF
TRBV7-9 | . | CAISAGLSYNEQFF